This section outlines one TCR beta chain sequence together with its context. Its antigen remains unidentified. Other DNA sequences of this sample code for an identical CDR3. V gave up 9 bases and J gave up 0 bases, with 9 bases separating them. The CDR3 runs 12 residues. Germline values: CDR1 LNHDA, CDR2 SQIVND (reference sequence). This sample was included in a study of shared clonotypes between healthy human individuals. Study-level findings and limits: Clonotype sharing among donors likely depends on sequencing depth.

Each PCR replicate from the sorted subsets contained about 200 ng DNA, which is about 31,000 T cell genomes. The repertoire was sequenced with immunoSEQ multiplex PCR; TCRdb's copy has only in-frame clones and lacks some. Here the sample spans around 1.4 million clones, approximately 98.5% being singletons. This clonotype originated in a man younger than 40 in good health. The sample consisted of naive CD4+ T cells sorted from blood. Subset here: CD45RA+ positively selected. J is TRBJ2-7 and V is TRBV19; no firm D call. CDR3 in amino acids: CASSADSYEQYF. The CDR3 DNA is TGTGCCAGCAGTGCAGACTCCTACGAGCAGTACTTC. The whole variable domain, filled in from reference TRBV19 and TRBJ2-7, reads DGGITQSPKYLFRKEGQNVTLSCEQNLNHDAMYWYRQDPGQGLRLIYYSQIVNDFQKGDIAEGYSVSREKKESFPLTVTSAQKNPTAFYLCASSADSYEQYFGPGTRLTVT.